This entry describes one T cell receptor beta chain. These data belong to a study of blood T cell repertoires in COVID-19. Study details: The United States, Italy and Spain supplied acute and convalescent COVID-19 samples. T cells, B-cell-depleted T cells, or PBMCs supplied cDNA or gDNA.

Source study methods: Scientists estimated how many nucleated cells there were by amplifying reference gene primers. TCRdb's copy holds only in-frame clones and misses some; the assay was immunoSEQ multiplex PCR. V and J calls and clone size follow that table, whereas D and trimming were derived from the DNA. The data show some 200,000 clones, roughly 85% seen once. This clonotype was sampled from a woman aged 18-29 years who had recovered from COVID-19. The sequencing input was peripheral blood.

The CDR3 is CASSLGTGLGELFF. DNA of the CDR3: TGTGCCAGCAGCCTAGGGACAGGGCTCGGGGAGCTGTTTTTT. The rearrangement joins TRBV7-2 to TRBJ2-2; 9 bases match TRBD1. The V and J ends lost 5 bases and 7 bases, in that order; junction bases with no gene match: 5. This CDR3 region has 14 residues. Per germline, CDR1 SGHTA and CDR2 FQGNSA.